Sequencing of this T cell receptor (beta chain) was carried out in a study of T cells in localized non-small cell lung cancer. Study outcomes and limitations: Uninvolved nearby lung showed the greatest T cell clonality, exceeding that found in tumor. Those with higher blood T cell density had longer overall survival. The study sequenced only one region of the tumor. As a result, intratumor heterogeneity could not be excluded and remains possible.

The CDR3 extends over 15 amino acids. V was pared by 0 bases and J by 1 base, with 9 bases between. Germline CDR1 reads SGHTA; CDR2 reads FQGNSA. Profiling relied on immunoSEQ multiplex PCR, and the TCRdb table lists in-frame clones only, not all of them. This sample has 90,000 to 95,000 clones, with approximately 88% found just once. Comments on this clone: What it recognizes is unknown.

The receptor comes from a man aged 35-69 years with stage I squamous cell lung carcinoma. The V and J genes are TRBV7-2 and TRBJ2-5, with D maybe TRBD2 (5 bases). The sequenced sample was peripheral blood, obtained before any cancer treatment. CDR3 DNA sequence: TGTGCCAGCAGCTTAGCGTTGACTACCCAAGAGACCCAGTACTTC. It yields the protein CASSLALTTQETQYF.